What follows are 11 T cell receptor beta chains derived from one specimen sequenced in a study of OX40 agonist ivuxolimab in advanced cancers. Measured with immunoSEQ multiplex PCR; TCRdb has only the in-frame clones, and not every one. The sample records tens of thousands of clones, around nine tenths being singletons. This sample comprised CD4+ or CD8+ T cells sorted from blood, obtained in a trial of the OX40 agonist ivuxolimab. The receptors derive from an adult with an advanced solid tumor such as melanoma, head and neck, liver or kidney cancer.

The V and J genes are TRBV5-1 and TRBJ2-7; TRBD2 aligns across 7 bases. The CDR3 length is 13 residues. The V gene end was trimmed by 0 bases and the J gene end by 5 bases; junction bases not matched to a gene: 2. Per germline, CDR1 SGHRS and CDR2 YFSETQ. Written as DNA, the CDR3 is TGCGCCAGCAGCTTGGAGGGGAGGGACGAGCAGTACTTC. Its translation: CASSLEGRDEQYF.

In its sample, this clone was seen once. The chain has TRBV11-3 and TRBJ2-3; D unclear. CDR3 size: 14 residues. Germline CDR1 is SGHNT and CDR2 is YENEEA. The V end was cut by 1 base, the J end by 2 bases, with 7 bases between. This CDR3 is CASSLGSFTDTQYF. CDR3 bases: TGTGCCAGCAGCTTAGGAAGTTTCACAGATACGCAGTATTTT.

The J gene is TRBJ2-1, the V gene TRBV7-3; D is unresolved. Germline CDR1 reads SGHTA; CDR2 reads FQGTGA. V gave up 5 bases and J gave up 7 bases, with 12 bases separating them. The CDR3 is made up of 13 amino acids. The CDR3 DNA reads TGTGCCAGCAGCACCCCGGCCGGTAATGAGCAGTTCTTC. Encoded protein: CASSTPAGNEQFF.

This clone is medium-sized in the sample. The chain employs TRBV11-2 and TRBJ2-2; 7 bases fit TRBD1. The length of the CDR3 is 15 residues. The J segment lost 4 bases and the V segment lost 5 bases, leaving 7 bases of the junction unmatched. Germline assignment: CDR1 SGHAT and CDR2 FQNNGV. The CDR3 DNA sequence: TGTGCCAGCAGCCCTCTGGGACAGCGCACCGGGGAGCTGTTTTTT. Protein sequence: CASSPLGQRTGELFF.

In DNA, the CDR3 is TGTGCCAGCAGCTTTAGTGATTGGGATGTCACGGATACGCAGTATTTT. The encoded protein is CASSFSDWDVTDTQYF. This chain connects TRBV7-2 to TRBJ2-3, with no clear D. This CDR3 is 16 amino acids long. Germline V gene lookup returns CDR1 SGHTA and CDR2 FQGNSA. V was shortened by 3 bases and J by 6 bases, with 19 bases between the two germline ends.

The rearrangement uses TRBV7-9 and TRBJ1-2, with D perhaps TRBD1 (5 bases). Trimming cost V 0 bases and J 13 bases, with 21 bases left between them. Germline assignment: CDR1 SEHNR and CDR2 FQNEAQ (reference sequence). This CDR3 contains 15 residues. The DNA of the CDR3 is TGTGCCAGCAGCTTAGCTGCTAGCGGGGGGTATGAGGGCACCTTC. It yields the protein CASSLAASGGYEGTF.

The chain employs TRBV5-8 and TRBJ2-5, with D perhaps assigned TRBD1 or TRBD2 (6 bases each). Trimming took 4 bases from V and 4 from J, leaving 14 bases between them. The length of the CDR3 is 14 residues. The V gene's germline CDR1 is SGHTS and CDR2 YDEGEE. CDR3: CASSQGGKGETQYF. DNA for the CDR3: TGTGCCAGCAGCCAAGGGGGGAAAGGAGAGACCCAGTACTTC.

The J gene is TRBJ1-1, the V gene TRBV19; D is unclear. V was trimmed by 0 bases and J by 6 bases, leaving 8 bases between them. This CDR3 has 13 amino acids. The V gene's germline CDR1 is LNHDA and CDR2 SQIVND (reference sequence). In DNA, the CDR3 is TGTGCCAGTAGTATAGATCTCCAGGCTGAAGCTTTCTTT. Translation gives CASSIDLQAEAFF.

The chain links TRBV6-6 to TRBJ2-7, with 7 nucleotides matching TRBD2. The CDR3 contains 15 residues. Germline values: CDR1 MNHNY, CDR2 SVGAGI (reference sequence). With 5 bases clipped from V and 5 bases from J, the junction kept 12 bases outside the gene matches. The DNA of the CDR3 is TGTGCCAGCAGTCCTTACTTCGGGGGGAGTAACGAGCAGTACTTC. Its translation is CASSPYFGGSNEQYF.

V and J are TRBV10-3 and TRBJ2-5; TRBD1 agrees at 9 bases. V gave up 6 bases and J gave up 5 bases; unmatched junction bases: 4. Looked up from germline, CDR1 is ENHRY and CDR2 is SYGVKD. The CDR3 is 13 amino acids. This CDR3 is CAIRTGGGETQYF. The CDR3 DNA sequence: TGTGCCATCAGGACAGGGGGAGGCGAGACCCAGTACTTC.

The DNA of the CDR3 is TGCGCCAGCAGCTTCCTAGCGGGGGGAGCGATCGGAGCCCAAGATACGCAGTATTTT. Translating gives CASSFLAGGAIGAQDTQYF. V usage is TRBV5-1 and J usage is TRBJ2-3; TRBD2 matches 11 bases. J gave up 5 bases and V 2 bases, and 16 bases lay outside the gene matches. This CDR3 contains 19 residues. The germline V gene has CDR1 SGHRS and CDR2 YFSETQ. Drawing the rest from reference TRBV5-1 and TRBJ2-3, the complete variable domain is KAGVTQTPRYLIKTRGQQVTLSCSPISGHRSVSWYQQTPGQGLQFLFEYFSETQRNKGNFPGRFSGRQFSNSRSEMNVSTLELGDSALYLCASSFLAGGAIGAQDTQYFGPGTRLTVL.